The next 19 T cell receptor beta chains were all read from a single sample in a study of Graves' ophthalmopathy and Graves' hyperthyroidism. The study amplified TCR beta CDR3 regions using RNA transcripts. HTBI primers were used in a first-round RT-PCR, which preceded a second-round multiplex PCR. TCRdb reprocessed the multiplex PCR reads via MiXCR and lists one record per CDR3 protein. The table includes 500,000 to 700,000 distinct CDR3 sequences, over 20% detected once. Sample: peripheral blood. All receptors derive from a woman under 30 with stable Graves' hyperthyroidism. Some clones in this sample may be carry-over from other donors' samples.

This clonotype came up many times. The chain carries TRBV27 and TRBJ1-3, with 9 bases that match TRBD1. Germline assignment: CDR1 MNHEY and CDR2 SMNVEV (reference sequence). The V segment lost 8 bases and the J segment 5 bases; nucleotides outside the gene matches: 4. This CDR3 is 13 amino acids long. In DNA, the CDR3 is TGTGCCAGCGGGGGACAGGGCCGAAACACCATATATTTT. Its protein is CASGGQGRNTIYF.

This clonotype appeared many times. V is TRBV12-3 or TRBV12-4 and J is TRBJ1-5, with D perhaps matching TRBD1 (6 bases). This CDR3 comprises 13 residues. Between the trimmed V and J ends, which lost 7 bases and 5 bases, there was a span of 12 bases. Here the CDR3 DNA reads TGTGCCAGCACCCTAGGGGGAGATCAGCCCCAGCATTTT. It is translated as CASTLGGDQPQHF.

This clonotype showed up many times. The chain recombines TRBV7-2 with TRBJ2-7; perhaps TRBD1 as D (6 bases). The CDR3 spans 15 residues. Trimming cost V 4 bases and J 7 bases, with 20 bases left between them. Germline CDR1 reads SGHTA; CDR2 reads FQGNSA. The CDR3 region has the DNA TGTGCCAGCAGCTCAACAGGGCTTGGATTCGGGGAGCAGTACTTC. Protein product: CASSSTGLGFGEQYF.

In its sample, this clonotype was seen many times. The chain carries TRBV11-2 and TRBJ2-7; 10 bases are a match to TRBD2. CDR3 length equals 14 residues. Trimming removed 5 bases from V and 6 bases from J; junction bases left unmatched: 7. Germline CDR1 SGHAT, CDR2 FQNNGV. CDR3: CASSHGTSDLEQYF. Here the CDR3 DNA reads TGTGCCAGCAGCCATGGGACTAGCGACCTCGAGCAGTACTTC.

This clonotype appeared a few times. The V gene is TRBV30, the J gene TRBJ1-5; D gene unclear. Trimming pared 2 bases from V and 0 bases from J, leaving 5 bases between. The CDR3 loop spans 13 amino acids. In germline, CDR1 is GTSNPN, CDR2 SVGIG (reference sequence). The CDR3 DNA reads TGTGCCTGGAGTAAGGATAGCAATCAGCCCCAGCATTTT. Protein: CAWSKDSNQPQHF.

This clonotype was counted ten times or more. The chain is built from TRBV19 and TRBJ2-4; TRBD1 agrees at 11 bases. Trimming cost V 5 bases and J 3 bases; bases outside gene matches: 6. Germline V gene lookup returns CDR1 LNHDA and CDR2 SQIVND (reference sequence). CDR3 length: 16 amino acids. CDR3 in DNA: TGTGCCAGTAGTCCTAGGACAGGGGGCCTCAAAAACATTCAGTACTTC. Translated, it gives CASSPRTGGLKNIQYF.

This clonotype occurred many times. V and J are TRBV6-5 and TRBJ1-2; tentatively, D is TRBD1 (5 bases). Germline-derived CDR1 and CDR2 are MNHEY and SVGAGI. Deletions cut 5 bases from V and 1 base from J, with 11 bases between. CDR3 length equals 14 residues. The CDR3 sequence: CASSPRQFNYGYTF. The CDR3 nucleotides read TGTGCCAGCAGTCCTCGACAGTTTAACTATGGCTACACCTTC.

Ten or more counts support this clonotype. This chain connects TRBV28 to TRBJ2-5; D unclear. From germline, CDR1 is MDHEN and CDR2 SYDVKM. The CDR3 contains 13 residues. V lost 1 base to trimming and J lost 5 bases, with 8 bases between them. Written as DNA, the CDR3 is TGTGCCAGCAGTTTATCAATTAGGGAGACCCAGTACTTC. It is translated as CASSLSIRETQYF.

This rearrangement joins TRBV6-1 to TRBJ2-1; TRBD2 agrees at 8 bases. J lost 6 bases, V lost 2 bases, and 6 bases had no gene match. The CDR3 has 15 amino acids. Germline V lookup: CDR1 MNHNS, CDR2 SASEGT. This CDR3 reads CASSEMGLVSNEQFF. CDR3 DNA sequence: TGTGCCAGCAGTGAAATGGGACTAGTTTCCAATGAGCAGTTCTTC.

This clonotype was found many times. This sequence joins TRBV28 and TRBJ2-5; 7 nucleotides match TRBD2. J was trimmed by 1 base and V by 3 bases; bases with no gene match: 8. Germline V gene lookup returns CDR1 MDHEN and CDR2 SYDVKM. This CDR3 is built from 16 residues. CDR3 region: CASSFESGNPQETQYF. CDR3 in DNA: TGTGCCAGCAGTTTCGAGAGCGGGAACCCCCAAGAGACCCAGTACTTC.

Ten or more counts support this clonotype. Written as DNA, the CDR3 is TGCGCCAGCAGCTTACCCCCAGGGGTAGGCTACGAGCAGTACTTC. It translates to CASSLPPGVGYEQYF. The chain employs TRBV5-1 and TRBJ2-7, with D possibly matching TRBD1 (6 bases). This CDR3 is 15 amino acids long. Germline values: CDR1 SGHRS, CDR2 YFSETQ. Trimming shortened V by 2 bases and J by 3 bases, and 15 bases separated the two germline ends. Based on the CDR3 plus reference TRBV5-1 and TRBJ2-7, the full variable domain is KAGVTQTPRYLIKTRGQQVTLSCSPISGHRSVSWYQQTPGQGLQFLFEYFSETQRNKGNFPGRFSGRQFSNSRSEMNVSTLELGDSALYLCASSLPPGVGYEQYFGPGTRLTVT.

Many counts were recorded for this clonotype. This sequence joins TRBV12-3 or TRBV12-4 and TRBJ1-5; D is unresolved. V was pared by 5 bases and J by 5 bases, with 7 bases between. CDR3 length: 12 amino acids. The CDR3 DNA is TGTGCCAGCAGTCGGGGTTATCAGCCCCAGCATTTT. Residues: CASSRGYQPQHF.

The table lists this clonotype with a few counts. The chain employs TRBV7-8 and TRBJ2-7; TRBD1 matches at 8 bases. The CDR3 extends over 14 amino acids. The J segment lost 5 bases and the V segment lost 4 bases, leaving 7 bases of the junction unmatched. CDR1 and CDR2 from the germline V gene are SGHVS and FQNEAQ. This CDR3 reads CASSSAGGSDEQYF. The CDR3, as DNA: TGTGCCAGCAGCTCGGCAGGGGGCTCGGACGAGCAGTACTTC. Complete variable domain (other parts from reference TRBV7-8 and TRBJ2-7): GAGVSQSPRYKVAKRGQDVALRCDPISGHVSLFWYQQALGQGPEFLTYFQNEAQLDKSGLPSDRFFAERPEGSVSTLKIQRTQQEDSAVYLCASSSAGGSDEQYFGPGTRLTVT.

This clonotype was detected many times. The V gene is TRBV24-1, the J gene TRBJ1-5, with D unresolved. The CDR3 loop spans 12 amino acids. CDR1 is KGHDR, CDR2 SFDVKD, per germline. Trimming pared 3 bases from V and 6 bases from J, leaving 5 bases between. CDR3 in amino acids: CATSDVGQPQHF. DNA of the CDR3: TGTGCCACCAGTGATGTGGGTCAGCCCCAGCATTTT.

Here the CDR3 DNA reads TGCAGTCACCGTGTGAACACTGAAGCTTTCTTT. Translation gives CSHRVNTEAFF. The chain couples TRBV20-1 to TRBJ1-1, with D unresolved. The CDR3 covers 11 residues. Trimming shortened V by 8 bases and J by 0 bases, and 7 bases separated the two germline ends. Germline V gene lookup returns CDR1 DFQATT and CDR2 SNEGSKA (reference sequence).

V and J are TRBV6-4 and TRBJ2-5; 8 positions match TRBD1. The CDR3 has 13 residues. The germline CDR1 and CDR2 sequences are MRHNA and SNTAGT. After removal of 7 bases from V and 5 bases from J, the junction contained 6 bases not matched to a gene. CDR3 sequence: CASKPGGVETQYF. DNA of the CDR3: TGTGCCAGCAAGCCAGGGGGCGTTGAGACCCAGTACTTC.

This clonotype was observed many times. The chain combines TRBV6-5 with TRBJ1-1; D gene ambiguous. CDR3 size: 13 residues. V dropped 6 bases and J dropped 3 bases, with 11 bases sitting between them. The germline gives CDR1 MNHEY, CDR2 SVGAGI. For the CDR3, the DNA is TGTGCCAGCAGGGCTGGACCGGACACTGAAGCTTTCTTT. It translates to CASRAGPDTEAFF.

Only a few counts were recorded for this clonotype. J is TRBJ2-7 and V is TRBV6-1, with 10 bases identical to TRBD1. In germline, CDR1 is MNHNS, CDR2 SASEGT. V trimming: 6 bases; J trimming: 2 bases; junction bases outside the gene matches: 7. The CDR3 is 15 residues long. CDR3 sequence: CASRPPGQGPYEQYF. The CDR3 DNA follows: TGTGCCAGCAGGCCGCCGGGACAGGGGCCCTACGAGCAGTACTTC.

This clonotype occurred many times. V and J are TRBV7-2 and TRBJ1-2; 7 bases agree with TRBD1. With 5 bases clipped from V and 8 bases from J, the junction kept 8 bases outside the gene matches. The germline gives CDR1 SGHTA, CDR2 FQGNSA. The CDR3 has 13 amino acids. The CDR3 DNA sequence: TGTGCCAGCAGCAACCAACAGGGGCGCGGCTACACCTTC. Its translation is CASSNQQGRGYTF.